The T cell receptor beta chain described here comes from a study of identical twins. Findings of the study overall: Researchers reported excess low generation probability among twin-shared out-of-frame alpha sequences. Possibly, invariant MAIT and iNKT cells partly confounded zero-insertion analyses.

Germline-derived CDR1 and CDR2 are SGHVS and FQNEAQ. The CDR3 is 16 amino acids. V gave up 4 bases and J gave up 2 bases, with 17 bases separating them. Template switching introduced a universal primer site, and the cDNA bore unique molecular identifiers. A single record per CDR3 protein comes from TCRdb applying MiXCR to the 5' RACE reads. The sample has 1.5 million to 2 million distinct CDR3 sequences; roughly a third are singletons. Worth noting for this clonotype: Its specificity is not known.

Each donor was a healthy Caucasian. The sequenced sample was cord blood. The clonotype originates from a newborn girl in good health. V gene TRBV7-8 combines with J gene TRBJ2-5; D unresolved. CDR3 nucleotides: TGTGCCAGCAGCTCCCGCGGCTTTCACGTACAAGAGACCCAGTACTTC. Translated, it gives CASSSRGFHVQETQYF.